The present T cell receptor beta chain was sequenced within a study of cytomegalovirus exposure and HLA in healthy donors. Study as a whole: In an early release, HLA-typed donors contributed approximately 80 million unique TCR sequences.

The study ran its PCR with 60 Vbeta and 13 Jbeta primers. Assay: immunoSEQ multiplex PCR; the TCRdb copy retains only in-frame clones and omits some. The table has 100,000 to 150,000 clones, around 78% seen once; the top ten hold less than 2%. V lost 3 bases, J lost 1 base, and 3 bases stayed unmatched. CDR3 length: 16 residues. Germline V gene lookup returns CDR1 ENHRY and CDR2 SYGVKD. The TCR was taken from a woman aged 50 to 60 in good health and CMV-seronegative. The V and J genes are TRBV10-3 and TRBJ2-4; 10 bases map to TRBD1. Sequencing used PBMCs. CDR3 amino acids: CAISDSTGGAKNIQYF. DNA for the CDR3: TGTGCCATCAGTGACTCGACAGGGGGCGCCAAAAACATTCAGTACTTC.